Below are 28 T cell receptor beta chains sequenced from a single sample in a study of T cell clonotyping in hematopoietic cell transplantation. The assay was immunoSEQ multiplex PCR, and TCRdb's table has in-frame clones only and misses some. This table has some 40,000 clones, about 95% appearing once. Specimen: peripheral blood mononuclear cells. These receptors all stem from a man under 40 in good health. Some clones in this sample may be carry-over from other donors' samples.

The genes are TRBV30 and TRBJ1-2, with D perhaps matching TRBD1 (5 bases). Germline loops: CDR1 GTSNPN, CDR2 SVGIG (reference sequence). The CDR3 extends over 14 amino acids. Trimming shortened V by 5 bases and J by 6 bases, and 19 bases separated the two germline ends. Written as DNA, the CDR3 is TGTGCCTGGGAAGTGTTAGGGGCCGCCGATGGCTACACCTTC. It codes for CAWEVLGAADGYTF.

The genes are TRBV13 and TRBJ2-3, with TRBD2 matching 8 bases. CDR1 and CDR2 (germline): PRHDT, FYEKMQ (reference sequence). The V segment lost 4 bases and the J segment 3 bases; nucleotides outside the gene matches: 15. The CDR3 is 18 amino acids. This CDR3 reads CASSSVLELAELTDTQYF. DNA for the CDR3: TGTGCCAGCAGCTCGGTCCTTGAACTAGCGGAGCTGACAGATACGCAGTATTTT.

The rearrangement uses TRBV5-1 and TRBJ1-5, with 7 bases identical to TRBD1. From germline, CDR1 is SGHRS and CDR2 YFSETQ. V gave up 0 bases and J gave up 9 bases; unmatched junction bases: 6. The CDR3 extends over 14 amino acids. CDR3 protein: CASSLGTGDSPQHF. The CDR3 bases are TGCGCCAGCAGCTTGGGGACAGGCGATTCGCCCCAGCATTTT.

This sequence joins TRBV15 and TRBJ2-5; the D is unclear. Germline V CDR1 and CDR2: LNHNV, YYDKDF (reference sequence). Between the trimmed V and J ends, which lost 0 bases and 3 bases, there was a span of 5 bases. The CDR3 has 13 amino acids. In DNA, the CDR3 is TGTGCCACCAGCAGAGATAAGAAAGAGACCCAGTACTTC. Translated: CATSRDKKETQYF.

The V call is TRBV5-6, the J call TRBJ1-4; D perhaps matches TRBD1 (5 bases). Germline CDR1 SGHDT, CDR2 YYEEEE. The V gene lost 1 base and the J gene lost 8 bases, with 12 bases spanning the gap. The CDR3 has 14 residues. CDR3 residues: CASSLSGPREKLFF. The CDR3 nucleotides are TGTGCCAGCAGCTTGTCGGGACCGAGAGAAAAACTGTTTTTT.

The chain joins TRBV19 to TRBJ1-5; D perhaps matches TRBD1 (5 bases). The germline V and J ends were trimmed by 6 bases and 4 bases, with 19 bases remaining between them. CDR1 LNHDA and CDR2 SQIVND come from the germline V gene (reference sequence). The CDR3 contains 16 residues. The CDR3 region is CASRGGPGRMNQPQHF. The CDR3 nucleotides are TGTGCCAGTAGGGGGGGTCCGGGACGGATGAATCAGCCCCAGCATTTT.

This clone has just one count. This chain uses TRBV9 with TRBJ2-1, with 11 nucleotides matching TRBD2. With V trimmed by 0 bases and J by 8 bases, 4 bases remained unmatched. The CDR3 has 15 residues. CDR1 SGDLS and CDR2 YYNGEE come from the germline V gene. The CDR3 DNA sequence: TGTGCCAGCAGCGTAGAACTAGCGGGGGAGGATGAGCAGTTCTTC. It encodes CASSVELAGEDEQFF.

This clone was observed once. This chain joins TRBV2 and TRBJ1-1, with D perhaps TRBD1 (5 bases). This CDR3 contains 11 residues. Germline CDR1 reads SNHLY; CDR2 reads FYNNEI. With 6 bases removed from V and 10 bases from J, the gap between germline ends came to 12 bases. CDR3 region: CASRPRVGAFF. In DNA form, the CDR3 reads TGTGCCAGCAGGCCCAGGGTCGGAGCTTTCTTT.

This clone showed up just once. The chain uses TRBV2 and TRBJ1-5, with D unresolved. The V end was cut by 7 bases, the J end by 3 bases, with 10 bases between. The CDR3 is 13 residues long. Looked up from germline, CDR1 is SNHLY and CDR2 is FYNNEI. The CDR3 bases are TGTGCCAGCACACAGTTTCCCAATCAGCCCCAGCATTTT. Residues: CASTQFPNQPQHF. Full variable domain (missing parts from reference TRBV2 and TRBJ1-5): EPEVTQTPSHQVTQMGQEVILRCVPISNHLYFYWYRQILGQKVEFLVSFYNNEISEKSEIFDDQFSVERPDGSNFTLKIRSTKLEDSAMYFCASTQFPNQPQHFGDGTRLSIL.

The chain uses TRBV7-3 and TRBJ1-2; 8 bases are a match to TRBD1. J lost 4 bases, V lost 1 base, and 5 bases had no gene match. Germline CDR1 SGHTA, CDR2 FQGTGA. The CDR3 totals 15 residues. DNA for the CDR3: TGTGCCAGCAGCTTAAGGGCAGGGGGCTCCTATGGCTACACCTTC. Its translation is CASSLRAGGSYGYTF.

The J gene is TRBJ2-7, the V gene TRBV7-9, with D possibly being TRBD2 (6 bases). This CDR3 spans 13 amino acids. The V end lost 5 bases, the J end lost 6 bases, and 14 bases lay between the germline ends. The V gene's germline CDR1 is SEHNR and CDR2 FQNEAQ (reference sequence). The CDR3 nucleotides are TGTGCCAGCAGCGTTCCCCTGGGGGGCGAGCAGTACTTC. This translates into CASSVPLGGEQYF.

J is TRBJ1-1 and V is TRBV4-3; 7 bases are shared with TRBD1. Germline lookup yields CDR1 LGHNA and CDR2 YSLEER. The junction had 10 bases not matched to a gene; V was cut back by 4 bases and J by 5 bases. The CDR3 is 15 residues long. The chain's CDR3 is CASSRASQGHTEAFF. DNA for the CDR3: TGCGCCAGCAGCCGCGCCTCACAGGGGCATACTGAAGCTTTCTTT.

The J gene is TRBJ1-2, the V gene TRBV7-2, with 7 bases lining up with TRBD1. There are 13 residues in the CDR3. Germline values: CDR1 SGHTA, CDR2 FQGNSA. The V and J ends lost 3 bases and 4 bases, in that order; junction bases with no gene match: 2. The CDR3 loop is CASSLDRIYGYTF. The CDR3 nucleotides read TGTGCCAGCAGCTTGGACAGGATCTATGGCTACACCTTC.

This clone was recorded only once. The chain has TRBV6-1 and TRBJ2-7, with a possible D match to TRBD2 (6 bases). The V and J ends lost 2 bases and 2 bases respectively, with 16 bases between them. The CDR3 is made up of 16 amino acids. The V gene's germline CDR1 is MNHNS and CDR2 SASEGT. As DNA, the CDR3 is TGTGCCAGCAGTGAATTTATAGGAGGGTTCGCCTACGAGCAGTACTTC. Amino acids: CASSEFIGGFAYEQYF.

The gene calls are TRBV7-9 and TRBJ1-2; perhaps TRBD1 as D (6 bases). Trimming left V 5 bases short and J 5 bases short, with 18 bases between. CDR3 length: 15 residues. Germline V gives CDR1 SEHNR, CDR2 FQNEAQ (reference sequence). As DNA, the CDR3 is TGTGCCAGCAGCCAGAGCGACAGGCCCAGTTATGGCTACACCTTC. Translation: CASSQSDRPSYGYTF. The full variable domain, its missing parts supplied by reference TRBV7-9 and TRBJ1-2, is DTGVSQNPRHKITKRGQNVTFRCDPISEHNRLYWYRQTLGQGPEFLTYFQNEAQLEKSRLLSDRFSAERPKGSFSTLEIQRTEQGDSAMYLCASSQSDRPSYGYTFGSGTRLTVV.

The chain has TRBV5-4 and TRBJ1-1; tentative D call: TRBD1 (6 bases). CDR1 and CDR2 (germline): SGHNT, YYREEE (reference sequence). The CDR3 runs 16 residues. V lost 0 bases to trimming and J lost 0 bases, with 12 bases between them. This CDR3 is CASSLGRGAVNTEAFF. CDR3 nucleotide sequence: TGTGCCAGCAGCTTGGGGCGGGGGGCCGTGAACACTGAAGCTTTCTTT.

The chain has TRBV6-1 and TRBJ1-5; tentatively, D is TRBD1 (5 bases). The CDR3 extends over 15 amino acids. Germline loops: CDR1 MNHNS, CDR2 SASEGT. Trimming removed 2 bases from V and 3 bases from J, with 11 bases in between. CDR3 loop: CASSESSGINQPQHF. CDR3 bases: TGTGCCAGCAGTGAATCGTCAGGGATCAATCAGCCCCAGCATTTT.

This chain connects TRBV27 to TRBJ1-3; D is perhaps TRBD1 (6 bases). The CDR3 consists of 13 residues. Per the germline V gene, CDR1 is MNHEY and CDR2 is SMNVEV (reference sequence). Trimming stripped 5 bases from V and 6 bases from J, with 11 bases between. The CDR3 DNA follows: TGTGCCAGCAGTCCGGGACACTCAAACACCATATATTTT. This translates into CASSPGHSNTIYF.

J is TRBJ1-6 and V is TRBV15, with a weak D call TRBD1 (6 bases). Germline V gives CDR1 LNHNV, CDR2 YYDKDF (reference sequence). Trimming shortened V by 5 bases and J by 10 bases, and 15 bases separated the two germline ends. The CDR3 is 14 amino acids. The CDR3 sequence is CATSPDRKGSPLHF. The CDR3 nucleotides read TGTGCCACCAGCCCCGACAGGAAAGGGTCACCCCTCCACTTT.

V usage is TRBV6-1 and J usage is TRBJ2-1, with 8 bases fitting TRBD1. Germline V gene lookup returns CDR1 MNHNS and CDR2 SASEGT. The CDR3 covers 13 residues. V shed 5 bases, J shed 8 bases, and the junction held 5 bases outside the gene matches. This chain's CDR3 is CASSKDRDYEQFF. The CDR3 DNA reads TGTGCCAGCAGTAAGGACAGGGACTATGAGCAGTTCTTC.

This chain uses TRBV29-1 with TRBJ2-3; 9 bases match TRBD1. The length of the CDR3 is 14 residues. V trimming: 3 bases; J trimming: 2 bases; junction bases outside the gene matches: 3. The germline gives CDR1 SQVTM, CDR2 ANQGSEA. For the CDR3, the DNA is TGCAGCGTTGAGAGGGACAGGGCCACAGATACGCAGTATTTT. Translation gives CSVERDRATDTQYF.

This sequence joins TRBV27 and TRBJ2-7, with unresolved D. Deletions cut 2 bases from V and 3 bases from J, with 11 bases between. The CDR3 consists of 14 residues. The V gene's germline CDR1 is MNHEY and CDR2 SMNVEV (reference sequence). This chain's CDR3 is CASSLDGRNYEQYF. The CDR3 DNA reads TGTGCCAGCAGTTTAGACGGACGGAACTACGAGCAGTACTTC.

This clone was recorded once. The chain employs TRBV5-1 and TRBJ2-3; 10 nucleotides align to TRBD1. V was clipped by 0 bases and J by 2 bases; unmatched bases: 3. The CDR3 has 16 amino acids. CDR1 is SGHRS, CDR2 YFSETQ, per germline. In DNA form, the CDR3 reads TGCGCCAGCAGCTTGGGACAGGGGGCGAACACAGATACGCAGTATTTT. Its translation is CASSLGQGANTDTQYF.

The chain has TRBV7-6 and TRBJ2-7; D is undetermined. The CDR3 runs 12 residues. Germline V lookup: CDR1 SGHVS, CDR2 FNYEAQ. Trimming removed 5 bases from V and 2 bases from J, with 7 bases in between. The DNA for the CDR3 is TGTGCCAGCAGCAATCGAGCCTACGAGCAGTACTTC. This codes for CASSNRAYEQYF.

The chain recombines TRBV5-1 with TRBJ2-1; the D is unclear. There are 14 residues in the CDR3. Germline V gene data show CDR1 as SGHRS and CDR2 as YFSETQ. The V end was cut by 4 bases, the J end by 5 bases, with 13 bases between. CDR3 protein: CASSMRTDNNEQFF. The CDR3 DNA follows: TGCGCCAGCAGCATGAGGACGGATAACAATGAGCAGTTCTTC.

The V gene is TRBV7-8, the J gene TRBJ2-3; the D is unclear. With 5 bases removed from V and 1 base from J, the gap between germline ends came to 4 bases. Germline V gene lookup returns CDR1 SGHVS and CDR2 FQNEAQ. The CDR3 sequence is 12 residues long. The CDR3 DNA reads TGTGCCAGCAGCCCCCGCACAGATACGCAGTATTTT. It yields the protein CASSPRTDTQYF.

The chain is built from TRBV9 and TRBJ2-2, with a tentative D call TRBD1 (6 bases). The V gene's germline CDR1 is SGDLS and CDR2 YYNGEE. The CDR3 loop spans 16 amino acids. The V end lost 0 bases, the J end lost 3 bases, and 12 bases lay between the germline ends. The CDR3 bases are TGTGCCAGCAGCGTAGGATACAGGGTAGACACCGGGGAGCTGTTTTTT. Its protein product is CASSVGYRVDTGELFF.

This clone was detected a few times. The rearrangement links TRBV6-6 to TRBJ1-1; perhaps TRBD1 as D (5 bases). V was pared by 2 bases and J by 4 bases, with 14 bases between. Germline-derived CDR1 and CDR2 are MNHNY and SVGAGI (reference sequence). CDR3 length equals 15 residues. CDR3 region: CASSYETGSFTEAFF. The CDR3 DNA sequence: TGTGCCAGCAGTTACGAAACAGGCTCGTTCACTGAAGCTTTCTTT.